This record looks at one T cell receptor beta chain sequence and its context. After removal of 1 base from V and 4 bases from J, the junction contained 8 bases not matched to a gene. This CDR3 is built from 15 residues. The germline V gene encodes CDR1 GTSNPN and CDR2 SVGIG (reference sequence). Authors' data handling: The assay estimated nucleated cells by amplifying reference gene primers. Generated by immunoSEQ multiplex PCR, the TCRdb table keeps only in-frame clones and is missing some. Clone size and V and J calls were adopted from that table, with D and trimming inferred from the DNA. The data show roughly 30,000 clones, with roughly 85% seen just once and about 15% held by the top ten. This specimen comes from a study of blood T cell repertoires in COVID-19. As for the study in general: T cells, B-cell-depleted T cells, or PBMCs provided the cDNA or gDNA that served as material.

This receptor was obtained from a human donor with acute or convalescent COVID-19. The donor label of this sample is uncertain. The sequencing input was peripheral blood. V usage is TRBV30 and J usage is TRBJ2-3; the match to TRBD2 covers 7 bases. The CDR3 sequence: CAWSGSSGPPDTQYF. DNA of the CDR3: TGTGCCTGGAGTGGGAGTAGCGGGCCCCCAGATACGCAGTATTTT. The whole variable domain, filled in from reference TRBV30 and TRBJ2-3, reads SQTIHQWPATLVQPVGSPLSLECTVEGTSNPNLYWYRQAAGRGLQLLFYSVGIGQISSEVPQNLSASRPQDRQFILSSKKLLLSDSGFYLCAWSGSSGPPDTQYFGPGTRLTVL.